This T cell receptor beta chain was observed in a study of identical twins. The CDR3 consists of 16 residues. Germline V lookup: CDR1 SQVTM, CDR2 ANQGSEA. V trimming: 4 bases; J trimming: 2 bases; junction bases outside the gene matches: 11. Donors were all healthy Caucasians. TCRdb reanalysed the 5' RACE reads using MiXCR and keeps one entry per CDR3 protein. The sample has roughly 1,500,000 distinct CDR3 sequences, about 30% seen once. Whole-study findings and limits: Modelling underestimated the level of out-of-frame TCR alpha sharing observed in monozygotic twins. Clonotypes of the beta chain that were abundant in cord blood carried fewer insertions (memory repertoires showed none). The presence of invariant MAIT and iNKT cells could partly confound analyses of zero-insertion sequences.

Of note for this clonotype: The antigen remains undetermined.

The sequence was collected from a newborn girl in good health. V usage is TRBV29-1 and J usage is TRBJ2-7; 10 nucleotides align to TRBD2. Sequencing input: cord blood. As DNA, the CDR3 is TGCAGCGTTGTAGGGCTAGCGGGGGTCCCCCCCTACGAGCAGTACTTC. Translating it yields CSVVGLAGVPPYEQYF.